The rows below give T cell receptor beta chains drawn from one sample of a study of cytotoxic CD8 clonotypes in ibrutinib-treated CLL. Data came from immunoSEQ multiplex PCR; TCRdb stores just in-frame clones and leaves some out. Of about 180,000 clones in the sample, approximately 84% were seen once. This specimen consisted of PBMCs, obtained after 24 months of ibrutinib treatment. The receptors originated from a human donor with chronic lymphocytic leukemia. Each CDR3 is given with its conserved first and last residue. A D gene is named only where the DNA matches it firmly. Not all rows give a size; the values are once, few, many and, for expanded clones, a class.

j_gene: TRBJ2-7
d_gene: NA
v_gene: TRBV28
abundance: few
len: 14
CDR3nt: TGTGCCAGCAGTCAGCTAGGTATATCCTACGAGCAGTACTTC
CDR3aa: CASSQLGISYEQYF

j_gene: TRBJ2-7
d_gene: NA
v_gene: TRBV30
abundance: NA
len: 12
CDR3nt: TGTGCCTGGAATACCGGCTCCTACGAGCAGTACTTC
CDR3aa: CAWNTGSYEQYF

j_gene: TRBJ2-3
d_gene: NA
v_gene: TRBV5-1
abundance: NA
len: 13
CDR3nt: TGCGCCAGTATGGACTCCCGCACAGATACGCAGTATTTT
CDR3aa: CASMDSRTDTQYF

j_gene: TRBJ1-4
d_gene: TRBD1
v_gene: TRBV5-6
abundance: once
len: 14
CDR3nt: TGTGCCAGCAGCTTCGGACAGGGAGAAGAAAAACTGTTTTTT
CDR3aa: CASSFGQGEEKLFF

j_gene: TRBJ2-7
d_gene: NA
v_gene: TRBV6-5
abundance: NA
len: 15
CDR3nt: TGTGCCAGCAGTTACTCGAGGCGGACCTCCTACGAGCAGTACTTC
CDR3aa: CASSYSRRTSYEQYF

j_gene: TRBJ2-3
d_gene: NA
v_gene: TRBV16
abundance: NA
len: 14
CDR3nt: TGTGCCAGCAGCCAATTCCAGCTAGCAGATACGCAGTATTTT
CDR3aa: CASSQFQLADTQYF

j_gene: TRBJ2-1
d_gene: TRBD2
v_gene: TRBV19
abundance: NA
len: 14
CDR3nt: TGTGCCAGTAGCCGGGCGGGGGGGCCGGATGAGCAGTTCTTC
CDR3aa: CASSRAGGPDEQFF

j_gene: TRBJ1-5
d_gene: NA
v_gene: TRBV7-3
abundance: NA
len: 15
CDR3nt: TGTGCCAGCAGCAGAGGGGACACCGGCAATCAGCCCCAGCATTTT
CDR3aa: CASSRGDTGNQPQHF

j_gene: TRBJ2-7
d_gene: NA
v_gene: TRBV10-3
abundance: NA
len: 13
CDR3nt: TGTGCCATCAGTGAGGGGGGCGACCACGAGCAGTACTTC
CDR3aa: CAISEGGDHEQYF

j_gene: TRBJ2-7
d_gene: TRBD1
v_gene: TRBV6-6
abundance: NA
len: 12
CDR3nt: TGTGCCAGCCATTCCGGGACAGCAGAGCAGTACTTC
CDR3aa: CASHSGTAEQYF

j_gene: TRBJ2-2
d_gene: TRBD1
v_gene: TRBV6-4
abundance: NA
len: 13
CDR3nt: TGTGCCAGCAGCCCAGGGGGCGTCGGGGAGCTGTTTTTT
CDR3aa: CASSPGGVGELFF

j_gene: TRBJ1-1
d_gene: NA
v_gene: TRBV7-9
abundance: NA
len: 15
CDR3nt: TGTGCCAGCAGCCGGCGTATCGGGGGGGCCACTGAAGCTTTCTTT
CDR3aa: CASSRRIGGATEAFF

j_gene: TRBJ2-5
d_gene: NA
v_gene: TRBV2
abundance: NA
len: 14
CDR3nt: TGTGCCAGCAGTGGGGGGCGGATTCAAGAGACCCAGTACTTC
CDR3aa: CASSGGRIQETQYF

j_gene: TRBJ1-2
d_gene: NA
v_gene: TRBV2
abundance: few
len: 15
CDR3nt: TGTGCCAGCAGGCCACCTGACCATCAGGGGTTGCGCTACACCTTC
CDR3aa: CASRPPDHQGLRYTF

j_gene: TRBJ2-3
d_gene: TRBD1
v_gene: TRBV7-7
abundance: NA
len: 14
CDR3nt: TGTGCTAGCAGCTTAGTACAGGGGGCAGATACGCAGTATTTT
CDR3aa: CASSLVQGADTQYF

j_gene: TRBJ1-2
d_gene: TRBD1
v_gene: TRBV6-6
abundance: NA
len: 15
CDR3nt: TGTGCCAGCAGTCCCGACTCCCAGGGGGCGGCTGGCTACACCTTC
CDR3aa: CASSPDSQGAAGYTF

j_gene: TRBJ1-6
d_gene: NA
v_gene: TRBV5-1
abundance: NA
len: 15
CDR3nt: TGCGCCAGCAGCCCAAGTCAAGGAGAGAAGGCACCCCTCCACTTT
CDR3aa: CASSPSQGEKAPLHF

j_gene: TRBJ2-7
d_gene: TRBD2
v_gene: TRBV5-1
abundance: NA
len: 12
CDR3nt: TGCGCCAGCAGCCTCGGACTAGGCGAGCAGTACTTC
CDR3aa: CASSLGLGEQYF

j_gene: TRBJ1-5
d_gene: TRBD1
v_gene: TRBV25-1
abundance: NA
len: 14
CDR3nt: TGTGCCAGCAGCCTTGGGACAGGCACTCAGCCCCAGCATTTT
CDR3aa: CASSLGTGTQPQHF

j_gene: TRBJ2-5
d_gene: NA
v_gene: TRBV15
abundance: NA
len: 13
CDR3nt: TGTGCCACCACGCCCGAGACCGCAGAGACCCAGTACTTC
CDR3aa: CATTPETAETQYF

j_gene: TRBJ2-2
d_gene: TRBD1
v_gene: TRBV19
abundance: NA
len: 15
CDR3nt: TGTGCCAGTAGTATGACAGGGGGCGCGACCGGGGAGCTGTTTTTT
CDR3aa: CASSMTGGATGELFF

j_gene: TRBJ1-1
d_gene: NA
v_gene: TRBV9
abundance: few
len: 14
CDR3nt: TGTGCCAGCAGCGTAGCGGGAGGGGGCACTGAAGCTTTCTTT
CDR3aa: CASSVAGGGTEAFF

j_gene: TRBJ2-5
d_gene: TRBD1
v_gene: TRBV19
abundance: NA
len: 15
CDR3nt: TGTGCCAGTAGTCCCCGGACAGGGGGTATGGAGACCCAGTACTTC
CDR3aa: CASSPRTGGMETQYF

j_gene: TRBJ2-3
d_gene: NA
v_gene: TRBV11-2
abundance: NA
len: 13
CDR3nt: TGTGCCAGCAGCGGGGGGCCTTACGCTACGCAGTATTTT
CDR3aa: CASSGGPYATQYF

j_gene: TRBJ2-4
d_gene: TRBD2
v_gene: TRBV7-2
abundance: NA
len: 18
CDR3nt: TGTGCCAGCAGCTTAGCGGCGACTAGCGGCCTAGCCAAAAACATTCAGTACTTC
CDR3aa: CASSLAATSGLAKNIQYF

j_gene: TRBJ2-2
d_gene: NA
v_gene: TRBV6-5
abundance: NA
len: 12
CDR3nt: TGTGCCAGCAGACGACACTCCGGGGAGCTGTTTTTT
CDR3aa: CASRRHSGELFF

j_gene: TRBJ1-2
d_gene: TRBD1
v_gene: TRBV6-5
abundance: NA
len: 14
CDR3nt: TGTGCCAGCAGTTCCGGGACAGGGGGATATGGCTACACCTTC
CDR3aa: CASSSGTGGYGYTF

j_gene: TRBJ2-2
d_gene: NA
v_gene: TRBV7-9
abundance: NA
len: 12
CDR3nt: TGTGCCAGCAGCGCTACTGGCGGGGAGCTGTTTTTT
CDR3aa: CASSATGGELFF

j_gene: TRBJ2-7
d_gene: NA
v_gene: TRBV18
abundance: once
len: 16
CDR3nt: TGTGCCAGCTCACCGTCACCGGGGGAGGTGTTTGTCGAGCAGTACTTC
CDR3aa: CASSPSPGEVFVEQYF

j_gene: TRBJ2-7
d_gene: NA
v_gene: TRBV7-2
abundance: NA
len: 12
CDR3nt: TGTGCCAGCAGTGACCAGGCGTACGAGCAGTACTTC
CDR3aa: CASSDQAYEQYF

j_gene: TRBJ1-2
d_gene: TRBD1
v_gene: TRBV28
abundance: NA
len: 12
CDR3nt: TGTGCCAGCAGGACAGGGGGTTGGGGCTACACCTTC
CDR3aa: CASRTGGWGYTF